This T cell receptor beta chain originates from a study of blood T cell repertoires in COVID-19. Study-level background: Nucleic acid was either cDNA or gDNA, and it came from T cells, B-cell-depleted T cells, or PBMCs.

This CDR3 region has 13 residues. Germline CDR1 is SQVTM and CDR2 is ANQGSEA. With regard to this clone: An end of the junction differs from the germline gene, which may be a read error. The same CDR3 can be traced to other DNA sequences in this sample.

How the authors handled the data: From reference gene primer amplification, estimates of nucleated cell counts were derived. The repertoire was sequenced with immunoSEQ multiplex PCR; TCRdb's copy has only in-frame clones and lacks some. V, J and clone size were drawn from that table, and D and trimming were deduced from the DNA. The table includes roughly 290,000 clones, 70% to 90% detected once. Membership in each cohort depended on participant-reported clinical history. The chain employs TRBV29-1 and TRBJ1-2; possible D gene TRBD1, 5 bases. This receptor was obtained from a woman aged 25 to 39 who had recovered from COVID-19. Sequenced material: PBMCs or T cells enriched from blood (not recorded which). The DNA of the CDR3 is TGCAGCGTTGAGACAGTTCCTAACTATGGCTACACTTTC. This codes for CSVETVPNYGYTF. The variable domain in full, with the rest retrieved from reference TRBV29-1 and TRBJ1-2, is SAVISQKPSRDICQRGTSLTIQCQVDSQVTMMFWYRQQPGQSLTLIATANQGSEATYESGFVIDKFPISRPNLTFSTLTVSNMSPEDSSIYLCSVETVPNYGYTFGSGTRLTVV.